Listed here are 3 T cell receptor beta chains from one sample, sequenced in a study of T cell responses to AZD1222 COVID-19 vaccine. Sequencing used immunoSEQ multiplex PCR; TCRdb keeps in-frame clones, though not all of them. This table holds approximately 190,000 clones, approximately 91% found once. Specimen: peripheral blood, collected on day 0 of AZD1222 vaccination. Receptors were obtained from an adult in good health.

This rearrangement joins TRBV6-5 to TRBJ2-7, with 9 bases that match TRBD1. The germline V gene has CDR1 MNHEY and CDR2 SVGAGI. There are 14 residues in the CDR3. Trimming removed 5 bases from V and 7 bases from J; junction bases left unmatched: 9. The CDR3 here is CASSPGQGRREQYF. CDR3 in DNA: TGTGCCAGCAGTCCGGGACAGGGAAGGAGGGAGCAGTACTTC.

This clone was counted once. This chain uses TRBV28 with TRBJ2-7, with D tentatively TRBD2 (5 bases). Germline V gene lookup returns CDR1 MDHEN and CDR2 SYDVKM. The CDR3 extends over 15 amino acids. The ends were cut back, 11 bases at V and 1 base at J, with 21 bases in the middle. The CDR3 here is CASDGGGAGSYEQYF. The CDR3 DNA is TGTGCCTCCGACGGAGGCGGAGCTGGATCCTACGAGCAGTACTTC.

V and J are TRBV28 and TRBJ2-2; 16 bases line up with TRBD2. Per germline, CDR1 MDHEN and CDR2 SYDVKM. V lost 3 bases, J lost 3 bases, and 10 bases stayed unmatched. CDR3 length: 20 residues. The CDR3 region has the DNA TGTGCCAGCAGTTTCACCAGGGGACTAGCGGGAGGGAGGTACACCGGGGAGCTGTTTTTT. Its protein is CASSFTRGLAGGRYTGELFF.